A selection of T cell receptor beta chains follows, all from one sample in a study of siplizumab effects on memory and regulatory T cells. TCRdb's copy holds only in-frame clones and misses some; the assay was immunoSEQ multiplex PCR. The table shows some 65,000 clones, with 75% to 90% occurring only once. Input material: Tregs sorted from blood. The receptors stem from a human donor in good health. CDR3s include the opening cysteine and the closing phenylalanine or tryptophan. The order of the fields is J gene, V gene, CDR3 protein.

j_call: TRBJ2-3; v_call: TRBV5-1; cdr3_aa: CASSLGKPSTDTQYF
j_call: TRBJ1-4; v_call: TRBV6-6; cdr3_aa: CASSSGGSSNEKLFF
j_call: TRBJ2-3; v_call: TRBV29-1; cdr3_aa: CSVEFLATDTQYF
j_call: TRBJ2-1; v_call: TRBV15; cdr3_aa: CATGPPEGLAGFYNEQFF
j_call: TRBJ2-1; v_call: TRBV6-1; cdr3_aa: CASRTYNEQFF
j_call: TRBJ1-5; v_call: TRBV28; cdr3_aa: CASSRNQPQHF
j_call: TRBJ2-2; v_call: TRBV12-5; cdr3_aa: CASGLVLPTGELFF
j_call: TRBJ2-7; v_call: TRBV6-5; cdr3_aa: CASSWTGGVREQYF
j_call: TRBJ2-3; v_call: TRBV27; cdr3_aa: CASSRGLSSSTDTQYF
j_call: TRBJ2-2; v_call: TRBV21-1; cdr3_aa: CASSKPQGSNTGELFF
j_call: TRBJ1-1; v_call: TRBV7-3; cdr3_aa: CASSPRTGAMNTEAFF
j_call: TRBJ2-3; v_call: TRBV5-5; cdr3_aa: CASSLQWGRITDTQYF
j_call: TRBJ2-1; v_call: TRBV5-1; cdr3_aa: CASSWGTVTNEQFF
j_call: TRBJ1-5; v_call: TRBV19; cdr3_aa: CASSIGRGVGQPQHF
j_call: TRBJ2-7; v_call: TRBV11-3; cdr3_aa: CASSLDGTGGNEQYF
j_call: TRBJ2-7; v_call: TRBV6-5; cdr3_aa: CASRHGLAGTYEQYF